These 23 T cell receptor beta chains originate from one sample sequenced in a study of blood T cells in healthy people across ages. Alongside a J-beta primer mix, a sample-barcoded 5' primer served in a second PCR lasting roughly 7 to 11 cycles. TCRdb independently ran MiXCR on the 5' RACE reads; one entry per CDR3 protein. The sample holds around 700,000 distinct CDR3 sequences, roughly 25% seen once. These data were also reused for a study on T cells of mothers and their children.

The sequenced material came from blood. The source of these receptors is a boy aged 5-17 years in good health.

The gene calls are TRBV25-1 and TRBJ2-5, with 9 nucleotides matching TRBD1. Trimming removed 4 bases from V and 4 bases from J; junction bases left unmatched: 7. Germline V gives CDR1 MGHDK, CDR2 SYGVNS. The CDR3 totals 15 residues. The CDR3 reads CASSGGQGLGETQYF. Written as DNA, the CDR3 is TGTGCCAGCAGTGGGGGACAGGGCCTTGGAGAGACCCAGTACTTC.

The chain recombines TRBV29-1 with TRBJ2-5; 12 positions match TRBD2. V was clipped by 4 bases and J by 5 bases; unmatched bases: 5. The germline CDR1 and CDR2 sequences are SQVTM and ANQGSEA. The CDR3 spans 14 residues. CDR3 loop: CSVGLAGVEETQYF. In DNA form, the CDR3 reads TGCAGCGTTGGACTAGCGGGAGTTGAGGAGACCCAGTACTTC.

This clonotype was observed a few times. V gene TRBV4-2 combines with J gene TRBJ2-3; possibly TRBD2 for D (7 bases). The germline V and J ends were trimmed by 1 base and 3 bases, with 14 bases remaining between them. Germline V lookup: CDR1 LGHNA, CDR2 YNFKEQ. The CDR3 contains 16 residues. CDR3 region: CASSQGRGAGTDTQYF. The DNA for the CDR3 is TGTGCCAGCAGCCAAGGTCGGGGGGCCGGAACAGATACGCAGTATTTT.

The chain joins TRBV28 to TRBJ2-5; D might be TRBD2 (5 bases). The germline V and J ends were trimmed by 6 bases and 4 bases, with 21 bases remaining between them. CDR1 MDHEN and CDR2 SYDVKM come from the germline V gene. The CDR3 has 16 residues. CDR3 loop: CASSSPWSRVSETQYF. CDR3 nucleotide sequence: TGTGCCAGCAGCTCCCCTTGGTCGAGGGTTTCAGAGACCCAGTACTTC.

The CDR3 nucleotides are TGTGCCAGTAGTAATACAGAGAACACTGAAGCTTTCTTT. The encoded protein is CASSNTENTEAFF. This chain links TRBV19 with TRBJ1-1, with unresolved D. Germline V lookup: CDR1 LNHDA, CDR2 SQIVND (reference sequence). This CDR3 region has 13 residues. Trimming stripped 4 bases from V and 1 base from J, with 7 bases between.

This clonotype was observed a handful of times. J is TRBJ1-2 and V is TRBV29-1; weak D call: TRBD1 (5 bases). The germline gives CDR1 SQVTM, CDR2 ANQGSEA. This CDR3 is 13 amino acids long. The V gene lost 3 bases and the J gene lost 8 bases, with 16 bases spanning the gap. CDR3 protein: CSVEDTFGGGYTF. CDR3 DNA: TGCAGCGTTGAGGACACCTTTGGTGGAGGCTACACCTTC.

The CDR3 region has the DNA TGTGCCAGCAGTTCCCCCGGGCGTTGGGGCACCCCCGAGGAGACCCAGTACTTC. It yields the protein CASSSPGRWGTPEETQYF. The rearrangement links TRBV28 to TRBJ2-5; weak D call: TRBD1 (5 bases). Trimming removed 4 bases at V and 5 bases at J, with 26 bases between. Germline CDR1 reads MDHEN; CDR2 reads SYDVKM. This CDR3 is 18 amino acids long.

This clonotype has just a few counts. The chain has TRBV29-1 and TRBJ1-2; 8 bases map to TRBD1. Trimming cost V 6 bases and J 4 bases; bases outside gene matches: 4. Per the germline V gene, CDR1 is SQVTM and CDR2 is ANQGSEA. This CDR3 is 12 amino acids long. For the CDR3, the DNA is TGCAGCGTCGGACAGGGAACCTATGGCTACACCTTC. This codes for CSVGQGTYGYTF.

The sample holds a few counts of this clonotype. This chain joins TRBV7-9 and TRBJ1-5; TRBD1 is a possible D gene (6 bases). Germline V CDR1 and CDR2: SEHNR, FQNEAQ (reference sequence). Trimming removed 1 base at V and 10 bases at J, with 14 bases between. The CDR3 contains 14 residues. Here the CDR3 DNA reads TGTGCCAGCAGCTTAGGGGGCGGACAGTTCCCCCAGCATTTT. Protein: CASSLGGGQFPQHF. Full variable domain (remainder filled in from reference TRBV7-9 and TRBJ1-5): DTGVSQNPRHKITKRGQNVTFRCDPISEHNRLYWYRQTLGQGPEFLTYFQNEAQLEKSRLLSDRFSAERPKGSFSTLEIQRTEQGDSAMYLCASSLGGGQFPQHFGDGTRLSIL.

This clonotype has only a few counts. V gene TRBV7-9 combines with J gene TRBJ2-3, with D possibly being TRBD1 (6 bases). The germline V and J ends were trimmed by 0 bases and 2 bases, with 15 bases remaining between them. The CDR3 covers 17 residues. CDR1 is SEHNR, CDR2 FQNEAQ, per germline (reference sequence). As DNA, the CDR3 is TGTGCCAGCAGCTTAGCGGGGGCCTCCTCCCACACAGATACGCAGTATTTT. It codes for CASSLAGASSHTDTQYF.

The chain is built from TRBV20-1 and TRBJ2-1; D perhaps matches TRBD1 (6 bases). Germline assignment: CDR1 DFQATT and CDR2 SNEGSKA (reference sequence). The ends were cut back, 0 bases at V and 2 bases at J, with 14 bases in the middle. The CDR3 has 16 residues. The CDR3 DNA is TGCAGTGCTAGAGATGGCAGGGGTTTCACCTACAATGAGCAGTTCTTC. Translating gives CSARDGRGFTYNEQFF.

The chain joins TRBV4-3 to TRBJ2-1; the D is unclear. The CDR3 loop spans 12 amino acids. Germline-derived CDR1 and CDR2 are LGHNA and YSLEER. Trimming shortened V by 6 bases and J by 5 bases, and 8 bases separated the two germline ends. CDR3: CASSYTDNEQFF. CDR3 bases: TGCGCCAGCAGTTACACCGACAATGAGCAGTTCTTC.

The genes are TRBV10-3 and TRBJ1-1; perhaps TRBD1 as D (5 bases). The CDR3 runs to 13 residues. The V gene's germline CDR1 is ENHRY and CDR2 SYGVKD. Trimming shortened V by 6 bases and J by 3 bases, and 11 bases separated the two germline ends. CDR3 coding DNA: TGTGCCATCAGCCAGGACACCTACACTGAAGCTTTCTTT. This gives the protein CAISQDTYTEAFF.

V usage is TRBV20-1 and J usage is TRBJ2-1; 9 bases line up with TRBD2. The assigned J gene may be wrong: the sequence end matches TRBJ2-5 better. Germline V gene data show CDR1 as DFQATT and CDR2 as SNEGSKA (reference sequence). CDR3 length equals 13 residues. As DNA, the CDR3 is TGCAGTGCTGGAATTAGCGGGGGTGAGACCCAGTACTTC. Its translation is CSAGISGGETQYF.

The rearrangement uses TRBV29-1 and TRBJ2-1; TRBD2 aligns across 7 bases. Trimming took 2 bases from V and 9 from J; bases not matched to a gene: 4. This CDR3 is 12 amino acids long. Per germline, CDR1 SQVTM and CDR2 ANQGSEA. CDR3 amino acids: CSVERPSGEQFF. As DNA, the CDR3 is TGCAGCGTTGAAAGGCCTAGCGGTGAGCAGTTCTTC.

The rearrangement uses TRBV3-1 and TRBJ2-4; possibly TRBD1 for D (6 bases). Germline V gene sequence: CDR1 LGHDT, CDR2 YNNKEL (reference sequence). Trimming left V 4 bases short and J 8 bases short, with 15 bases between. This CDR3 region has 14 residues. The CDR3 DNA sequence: TGTGCCAGCAGCCCCCCTGTGGACAGAGACATTCAGTACTTC. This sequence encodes CASSPPVDRDIQYF.

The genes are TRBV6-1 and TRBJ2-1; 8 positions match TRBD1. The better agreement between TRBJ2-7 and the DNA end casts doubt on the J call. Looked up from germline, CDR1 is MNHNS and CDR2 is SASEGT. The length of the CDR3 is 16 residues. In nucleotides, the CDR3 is TGTGCCAGCAGAACTTCGACAGGGGAGAGGGCTTACGAGCAGTACTTC. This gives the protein CASRTSTGERAYEQYF.

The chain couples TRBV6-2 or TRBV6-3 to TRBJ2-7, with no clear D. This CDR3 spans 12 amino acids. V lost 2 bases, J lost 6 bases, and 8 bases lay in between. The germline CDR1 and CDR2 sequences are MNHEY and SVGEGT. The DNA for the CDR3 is TGTGCCAGCAGTTACGGCCCACGCGAGCAGTACTTC. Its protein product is CASSYGPREQYF.

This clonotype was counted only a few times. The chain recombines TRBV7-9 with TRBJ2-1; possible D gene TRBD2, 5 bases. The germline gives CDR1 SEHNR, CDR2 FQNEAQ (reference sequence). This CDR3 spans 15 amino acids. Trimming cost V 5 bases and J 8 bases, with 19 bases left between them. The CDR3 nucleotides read TGTGCCAGCAGCCCTCACTTAACTAGTTCCCATGAGCAGTTCTTC. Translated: CASSPHLTSSHEQFF.

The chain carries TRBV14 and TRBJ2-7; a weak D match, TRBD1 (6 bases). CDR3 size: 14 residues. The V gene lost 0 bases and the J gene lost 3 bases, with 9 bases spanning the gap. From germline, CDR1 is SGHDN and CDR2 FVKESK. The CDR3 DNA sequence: TGTGCCAGCAGCCAAGAAACAGGGTACTACGAGCAGTACTTC. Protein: CASSQETGYYEQYF.

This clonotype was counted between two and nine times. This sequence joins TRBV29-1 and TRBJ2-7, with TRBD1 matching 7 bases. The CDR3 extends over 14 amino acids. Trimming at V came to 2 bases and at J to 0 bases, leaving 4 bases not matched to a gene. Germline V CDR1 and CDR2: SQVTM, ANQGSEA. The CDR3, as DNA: TGCAGCGTTGAACCGGGACAGAACTCCTACGAGCAGTACTTC. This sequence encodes CSVEPGQNSYEQYF.

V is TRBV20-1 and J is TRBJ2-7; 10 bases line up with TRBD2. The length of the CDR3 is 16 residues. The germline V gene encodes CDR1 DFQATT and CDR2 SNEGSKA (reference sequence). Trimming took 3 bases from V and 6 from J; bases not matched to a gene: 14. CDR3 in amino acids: CSARGRLAGVGGEQYF. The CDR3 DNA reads TGCAGTGCTAGGGGGAGGCTAGCGGGAGTCGGCGGCGAGCAGTACTTC.

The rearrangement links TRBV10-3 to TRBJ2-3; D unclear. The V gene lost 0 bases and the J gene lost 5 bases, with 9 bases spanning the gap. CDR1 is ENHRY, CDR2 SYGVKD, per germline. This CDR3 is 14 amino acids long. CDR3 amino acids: CAISESGPQDTQYF. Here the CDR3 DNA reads TGTGCCATCAGTGAGTCTGGACCACAAGATACGCAGTATTTT.